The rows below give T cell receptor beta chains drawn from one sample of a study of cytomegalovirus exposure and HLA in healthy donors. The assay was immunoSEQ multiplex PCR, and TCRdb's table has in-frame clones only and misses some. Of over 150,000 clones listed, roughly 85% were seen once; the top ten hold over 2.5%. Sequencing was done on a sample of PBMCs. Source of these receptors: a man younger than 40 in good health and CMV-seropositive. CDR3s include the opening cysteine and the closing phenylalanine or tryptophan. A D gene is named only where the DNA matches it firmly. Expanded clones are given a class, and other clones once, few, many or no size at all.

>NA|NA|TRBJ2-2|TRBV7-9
TGTGCCAGCAGCTTTGACAGGAACACCGGGGAGCTGTTTTTT
CASSFDRNTGELFF
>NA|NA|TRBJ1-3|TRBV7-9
TGTTCCAGCAGCTTAGAGGGCAGCCCAGGGGTACAGTCTGGAAACACCATATATTTT
CSSSLEGSPGVQSGNTIYF
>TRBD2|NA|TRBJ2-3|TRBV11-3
TGTGCCAGCAGCTTTGGGGAGAGGCTAGCGGAAAGCACAGATACGCAGTATTTT
CASSFGERLAESTDTQYF
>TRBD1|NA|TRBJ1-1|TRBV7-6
TGTGCCAGCAGCCCGGATCCGGGACAGCGAAACACTGAAGCTTTCTTT
CASSPDPGQRNTEAFF
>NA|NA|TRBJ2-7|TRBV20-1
TGCAGTGCCATAACTAGCTACGAGCAGTACTTC
CSAITSYEQYF
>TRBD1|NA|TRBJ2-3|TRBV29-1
TGCAGCGTTACAGGGGTTAGGGCCACAGATACGCAGTATTTT
CSVTGVRATDTQYF
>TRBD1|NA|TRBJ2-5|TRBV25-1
TGTGCCAGCTCCTCCACGGGACAGTTAAAAGAGACCCAGTACTTC
CASSSTGQLKETQYF
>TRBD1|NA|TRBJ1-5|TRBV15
TGTGCCACCAGCAGAGCTACAGGGGATAGGAGCAATCAGCCCCAGCATTTT
CATSRATGDRSNQPQHF
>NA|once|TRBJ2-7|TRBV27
TGTGCCAGCAGTTCCGCGGGCAGGGACTTCTCCTACGAGCAGTACTTC
CASSSAGRDFSYEQYF
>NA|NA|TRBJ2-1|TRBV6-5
TGTGCCAGCAGTTACGGGAGTAACAATGAGCAGTTCTTC
CASSYGSNNEQFF
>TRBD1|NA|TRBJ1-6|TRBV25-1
TGTGCCAGCAGGACAGGGAATTCACCCCTCCACTTT
CASRTGNSPLHF
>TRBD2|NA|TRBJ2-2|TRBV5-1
TGCGCCAGCAGCTTGGTGACTAGCGGTCCCGGGGAGCTGTTTTTT
CASSLVTSGPGELFF
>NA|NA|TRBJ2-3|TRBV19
TGTGCCAGTAGTCCCTCCTCCCGCACAGATACGCAGTATTTT
CASSPSSRTDTQYF
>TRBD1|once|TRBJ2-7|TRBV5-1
TGCGCCAGCAGACGTGACCCCGGGACAGGCTACGAGCAGTACTTC
CASRRDPGTGYEQYF
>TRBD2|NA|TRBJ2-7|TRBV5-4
TGTGCCAGCAGAGGGACTAGCTACGAGCAGTACTTC
CASRGTSYEQYF
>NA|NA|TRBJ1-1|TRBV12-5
TGTGCTAGTGGCAGAGGAGGGGCGACGGGTGAAGCTTTCTTT
CASGRGGATGEAFF
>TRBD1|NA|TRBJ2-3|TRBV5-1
TGCGCCAGCAGCCAATCCGGGACAGGGGTAGATACGCAGTATTTT
CASSQSGTGVDTQYF
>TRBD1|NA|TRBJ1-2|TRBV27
TGTGCCAGCAGTCCCCAGCGGGGACAGGGATCGAACTATGGCTACACCTTC
CASSPQRGQGSNYGYTF
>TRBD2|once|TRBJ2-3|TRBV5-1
TGCGCCAGCAGCTCCGGGACTAGCGGGAGGGACGGGATGACGGATACGCAGTATTTT
CASSSGTSGRDGMTDTQYF
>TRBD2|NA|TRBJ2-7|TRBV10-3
TGTGCCATCAGCCAACGCGGTAGCGGGCAAATTCCCTCCTACGAGCAGTACTTC
CAISQRGSGQIPSYEQYF
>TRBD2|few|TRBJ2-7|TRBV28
TGTGCCAGCATGGGGACTAGCGGGAGGGCCTACGAGCAGTACTTC
CASMGTSGRAYEQYF
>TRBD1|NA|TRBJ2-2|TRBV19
TGTGCCAGTAGTATAACTTCGACAGGGGGCACCGGGGAGCTGTTTTTT
CASSITSTGGTGELFF
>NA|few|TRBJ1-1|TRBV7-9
TGTGCCAGCAGCCCCGGAGTCATGAACACTGAAGCTTTCTTT
CASSPGVMNTEAFF
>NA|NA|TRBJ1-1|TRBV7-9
TGTGCCACCGGGGAGGGGTGGGGTAACACTGAAGCTTTCTTT
CATGEGWGNTEAFF
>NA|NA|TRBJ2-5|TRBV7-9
TGTGCCAGCGGCAGAGCGGGAGAGACCCAGTACTTC
CASGRAGETQYF
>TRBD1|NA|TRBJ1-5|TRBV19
TGTGCCAGTAGCCCGGGACAGGCTAATCAGCCCCAGCATTTT
CASSPGQANQPQHF
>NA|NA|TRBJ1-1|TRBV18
TGTGCCAGCTCACCAATGCCCCCAGGCAGGCTGAACACTGAAGCTTTCTTT
CASSPMPPGRLNTEAFF
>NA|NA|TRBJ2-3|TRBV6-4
TGTGCCAGCAGTGAGTGGGCTAGCGGCACAGATACGCAGTATTTT
CASSEWASGTDTQYF
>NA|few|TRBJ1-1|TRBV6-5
TGTGCCAGCAGTTACTCGTTAGGACCTCGGGGCACTGAAGCTTTCTTT
CASSYSLGPRGTEAFF
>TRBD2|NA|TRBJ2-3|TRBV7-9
TGTGCCAGCAGCTCCTTAGCGGGAGTCTATGCAGATACGCAGTATTTT
CASSSLAGVYADTQYF
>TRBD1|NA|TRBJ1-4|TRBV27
TGTGCCAGCAGTCCACAGGGGAGAACTAATGAAAAACTGTTTTTT
CASSPQGRTNEKLFF
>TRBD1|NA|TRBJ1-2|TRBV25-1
TGTGCCAGCAGTGAACAACCTCGGACAGGGGCGTTTGGCTACACCTTC
CASSEQPRTGAFGYTF
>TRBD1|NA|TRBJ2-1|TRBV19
TGTGCCAGTAGTGCAAAGACAGGGGGAGCGGCCAATGAGCAGTTCTTC
CASSAKTGGAANEQFF
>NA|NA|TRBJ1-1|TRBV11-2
TGTGCCAGCAGCTTAAATGGAGGACTTCTGAACACTGAAGCTTTCTTT
CASSLNGGLLNTEAFF
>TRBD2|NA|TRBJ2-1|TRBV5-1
TGCGCCAGCAGCATCATAGCGGGGCGTTACAATGAGCAGTTCTTC
CASSIIAGRYNEQFF
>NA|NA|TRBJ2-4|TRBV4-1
TGCGCCAGCAGCCAAGGGGGCAGCGATCTAGCCAAAAACATTCAGTACTTC
CASSQGGSDLAKNIQYF
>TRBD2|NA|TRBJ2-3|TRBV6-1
TGTGCCAGCAGCCCCGGACTAGCGGGCCCAGATACGCAGTATTTT
CASSPGLAGPDTQYF
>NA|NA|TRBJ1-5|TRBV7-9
TGTTCCAGCAGCTTACACTCAGGCTCCGATCAGCCCCAGCATTTT
CSSSLHSGSDQPQHF
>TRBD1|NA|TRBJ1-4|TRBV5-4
TGTGCCAGCAGCAAGGGACAGGGCGGCGAAAAACTGTTTTTT
CASSKGQGGEKLFF